This entry lists 16 T cell receptor beta chains sequenced from one sample in a study of CD8 T cells in Susac syndrome. RNA totalling roughly 0.5 to 1 ug underwent reverse transcription with random hexamers. TCRdb re-derived calls from the immunoSEQ multiplex PCR reads in MiXCR, one entry per CDR3 protein. The sample records about 140,000 distinct CDR3 sequences, 85% to 95% being singletons. Sequencing input: CD4+ T cells from PBMCs. The receptors come from a human donor with Susac syndrome.

The chain employs TRBV20-1 and TRBJ1-4; 8 nucleotides align to TRBD1. Germline CDR1 and CDR2: DFQATT and SNEGSKA (reference sequence). The CDR3 has 15 residues. V was clipped by 6 bases and J by 7 bases; unmatched bases: 13. The CDR3 coding sequence is TGCAGTGCCCAAGCGGACAGGGCGCGTGGTGAAAAACTGTTTTTT. It specifies CSAQADRARGEKLFF.

This chain uses TRBV2 with TRBJ2-7; 9 positions agree with TRBD2. V trimming: 6 bases; J trimming: 6 bases; junction bases outside the gene matches: 6. The CDR3 totals 13 residues. Germline CDR1 SNHLY, CDR2 FYNNEI. The CDR3 sequence: CASSTGLAREQYF. The CDR3 DNA follows: TGTGCCAGCAGCACGGGACTAGCTCGCGAGCAGTACTTC.

The chain has TRBV6-6 and TRBJ2-2; possibly TRBD1 for D (5 bases). Germline V gene lookup returns CDR1 MNHNY and CDR2 SVGAGI (reference sequence). CDR3 length: 14 amino acids. V shed 4 bases and J shed 0 bases, with 6 bases lying between them. The CDR3 spells CASSWGSNTGELFF. The CDR3 DNA follows: TGTGCCAGCAGTTGGGGCTCGAACACCGGGGAGCTGTTTTTT.

The chain couples TRBV12-3 or TRBV12-4 to TRBJ1-1; no definite D call. The V gene lost 1 base and the J gene lost 11 bases, with 8 bases spanning the gap. This CDR3 comprises 11 residues. The CDR3 spells CASSLGVVAFF. In DNA, the CDR3 is TGTGCCAGCAGTTTAGGAGTGGTTGCTTTCTTT.

V gene TRBV28 combines with J gene TRBJ2-7; TRBD1 agrees at 7 bases. J gave up 4 bases and V 5 bases, and 11 bases lay outside the gene matches. Germline V gene sequence: CDR1 MDHEN, CDR2 SYDVKM. There are 15 residues in the CDR3. The CDR3 nucleotides are TGTGCCAGCAGTACCCCGGGACAGAGGGCATACGAGCAGTACTTC. Amino acids: CASSTPGQRAYEQYF.

CDR3 protein: CAISDDRGYGYTF. The CDR3 region has the DNA TGTGCCATCAGTGACGACAGAGGCTATGGCTACACCTTC. The J gene is TRBJ1-2, the V gene TRBV10-3; possibly TRBD1 for D (5 bases). Trimming left V 3 bases short and J 4 bases short, with 9 bases between. The CDR3 length is 13 residues. Germline lookup yields CDR1 ENHRY and CDR2 SYGVKD.

CDR3 nucleotide sequence: TGCAGCGTTAGGACAGGGGGGGAAGATACGCAGTATTTT. Translation gives CSVRTGGEDTQYF. The genes are TRBV29-1 and TRBJ2-3, with 10 positions matching TRBD1. V lost 5 bases and J lost 5; bases outside the gene matches: 4. The CDR3 runs to 13 residues. Germline values: CDR1 SQVTM, CDR2 ANQGSEA.

This chain connects TRBV5-5 to TRBJ1-2; D not certain. V lost 4 bases, J lost 4 bases, and 11 bases lay in between. Per the germline V gene, CDR1 is SGHKS and CDR2 is YYEKEE (reference sequence). The CDR3 sequence is 13 residues long. This CDR3 is CASSPDGSYGYTF. DNA of the CDR3: TGTGCCAGCAGCCCGGACGGAAGCTATGGCTACACCTTC.

This chain uses TRBV20-1 with TRBJ1-5; unclear D gene. Looked up from germline, CDR1 is DFQATT and CDR2 is SNEGSKA (reference sequence). The CDR3 totals 13 residues. V was shortened by 3 bases and J by 4 bases, with 10 bases between the two germline ends. CDR3 DNA: TGCAGTGCTAGTGGTCGGGGAAATCAGCCCCAGCATTTT. Residues: CSASGRGNQPQHF.

The J gene is TRBJ2-7, the V gene TRBV12-3 or TRBV12-4, with 8 nucleotides matching TRBD2. The V and J ends lost 7 bases and 8 bases, in that order; junction bases with no gene match: 4. The CDR3 is made up of 11 amino acids. The CDR3 loop reads CASTPGGKQYF. The CDR3 DNA reads TGTGCCAGCACCCCGGGGGGGAAGCAGTACTTC.

The rearrangement joins TRBV2 to TRBJ2-7, with TRBD1 identical over 11 bases. This CDR3 has 12 residues. Germline-derived CDR1 and CDR2 are SNHLY and FYNNEI. Trimming cost V 6 bases and J 6 bases; bases outside gene matches: 1. CDR3 in amino acids: CASSGTGGEQYF. The CDR3 nucleotides are TGTGCCAGCAGCGGGACAGGGGGCGAGCAGTACTTC.

V gene TRBV28 combines with J gene TRBJ2-7; TRBD2 might be the D (6 bases). Germline V gene sequence: CDR1 MDHEN, CDR2 SYDVKM. The CDR3 extends over 12 amino acids. V lost 5 bases, J lost 4 bases, and 9 bases lay in between. This CDR3 is CASSAGLYEQYF. The CDR3 DNA reads as TGTGCCAGCAGTGCAGGACTATACGAGCAGTACTTC.

The V call is TRBV14, the J call TRBJ2-3; no firm D call. Looked up from germline, CDR1 is SGHDN and CDR2 is FVKESK. The CDR3 length is 13 residues. V lost 5 bases to trimming and J lost 3 bases, with 9 bases between them. The CDR3 DNA is TGTGCCAGCAGCTCACCCATGACAGATACGCAGTATTTT. Translation: CASSSPMTDTQYF.

The chain employs TRBV6-1 and TRBJ2-7; 8 bases are a match to TRBD1. The junction had 14 bases not matched to a gene; V was cut back by 6 bases and J by 1 base. The germline CDR1 and CDR2 sequences are MNHNS and SASEGT. The CDR3 sequence is 17 residues long. The CDR3 nucleotides read TGTGCCAGCAGAAGAACGGAGGCAGGGGGCTATTCCTACGAGCAGTACTTC. Translated, it gives CASRRTEAGGYSYEQYF.

The chain combines TRBV7-2 with TRBJ2-5; perhaps TRBD2 as D (6 bases). V was shortened by 5 bases and J by 5 bases, with 15 bases between the two germline ends. This CDR3 has 14 amino acids. Germline V gene data show CDR1 as SGHTA and CDR2 as FQGNSA. The CDR3 DNA sequence: TGTGCCAGCAGCGCCGTAGGAGGGAGGGAGACCCAGTACTTC. Protein product: CASSAVGGRETQYF. The full variable domain, with the rest looked up from reference TRBV7-2 and TRBJ2-5, is GAGVSQSPSNKVTEKGKDVELRCDPISGHTALYWYRQSLGQGLEFLIYFQGNSAPDKSGLPSDRFSAERTGGSVSTLTIQRTQQEDSAVYLCASSAVGGRETQYFGPGTRLLVL.

The table lists this clonotype with a count of one. The V gene is TRBV11-1, the J gene TRBJ2-3, with TRBD1 matching over 8 bases. J was trimmed by 3 bases and V by 8 bases; bases with no gene match: 13. The germline gives CDR1 SGHAT, CDR2 FQDESV (reference sequence). The CDR3 is 16 amino acids. CDR3 protein: CASGYGRTGRTDTQYF. CDR3 nucleotides: TGTGCCAGCGGATACGGCAGGACAGGGAGAACAGATACGCAGTATTTT.